This entry is about one T cell receptor (beta chain). Its binding antigen is unknown. No much larger clone exists at a distance of one base, and base qualities are not known. V was cut back by 4 bases and J by 1 base, leaving a gap of 7 bases between them. In the germline V gene, CDR1 corresponds to MNHNS and CDR2 to SASEGT. Taken from cysteine to phenylalanine, the CDR3 has 13 residues. Of the read, only the CDR3 DNA is kept; its 39 bases are in frame from base 1. The cohort comprised some 700 healthy bone marrow donors. At the time of sampling, every cohort member was nominally healthy, though immune exposures that went unrecorded were likely present. The donor was CMV seronegative and belonged to the group of 350 or so seronegative cohort members. Every donor gave a peripheral blood sample, and the peripheral blood mononuclear cells from that sample were used for TCR beta sequencing. Genomic DNA extraction from the blood cell samples was performed with the Qiagen DNeasy Blood Extraction Kit.

This record comes from a study of cytomegalovirus exposure and HLA in healthy donors (dated by TCRdb to the late 2010s). In the study overall: An earlier analysis of 587 of the donors reported 276 Gb of sequence data and roughly 120 million unique TCR beta sequences obtained from about 179 million T cells. The T cell repertoires of around 670 subjects were profiled by immunosequencing and related to cytomegalovirus serostatus. Rather than using new phenotypic data, the later analysis identified candidate immune exposures from TCR beta sequences and from how often those sequences occurred across donors. Among around 400 genotyped donors of the cohort, an average of around 240,000 unique TCR beta nucleotide sequences were sequenced per donor, about a sixth of them non-productive. Every discovery cohort repertoire had been produced on one sequencing platform. A later genetic analysis took genome-wide SNP genotypes for about three fifths of the roughly 700 donors and used that subset as a discovery cohort. An earlier analysis of roughly 600 of the donors used high-throughput TCR beta sequencing to judge whether each TCR beta V gene segment behaved as functional or pseudogenic. Of the roughly 410 genotyped donors, 65% to 90% were placed in the genetic ancestry cluster associated with self-reported Caucasian donors. Along with the approximately 700-subject first cohort, a separate validation cohort of more than 90 different subjects was used. Class I and class II HLA loci were covered by the typing at four-digit resolution. The study aimed to test whether signatures of past pathogen exposure could be identified by cataloging public T cell receptors. A later analysis re-examined previously published TCR beta repertoires from about 670 donors and added high-resolution HLA genotyping to investigate patterns of TCR occurrence. Donor age, sex, ethnicity and CMV serostatus were compiled alongside the repertoire data. Five DR-DQ haplotypes were handled as single units for association and clustering because linkage in the cohort was strong. Approximately 300 gigabases of sequencing data and around 80 million unique TCR sequences made up an early release that covered fewer than 650 HLA-typed donors. The number of typed donors differed by locus: roughly 620-640 for A, B, C, DRB1 and DQB1; 522 for DQA1; 606 for DPA1; and around 490 for DPB1. To predict cytomegalovirus infection status, the study combined high-throughput TCR immunosequencing, statistical association of individual TCRs with disease status, and machine learning. Study-wide conclusions, independent of this receptor: For the cohort, immune exposure information was limited to CMV serostatus. Most TCR sequences were observed very rarely across donors, whereas some public TCRs were present in many individuals. In vitro tests confirmed that a few of the cytomegalovirus-associated TCR beta chains recognize cytomegalovirus antigens. A total of about 150 TCR beta chains were listed by the study as associated with cytomegalovirus. An association between a missense DCLRE1C variant and V-gene and J-gene trimming of TCR beta chains was found in a later genetic analysis and replicated in an independent cohort. In a later analysis, the rate of TCR association differed among HLA loci, with DRB1 alleles having the most associated TCRs and HLA-C alleles having the fewest. It was suggested by the authors that the approach could potentially be generalized to other disease states and immunological phenotypes. A further reported finding was that TCR beta sequences accurately predicted the HLA-A and HLA-B alleles for most subjects in the first cohort. A later analysis found that HLA-associated TCR beta chains were more clonally expanded and had lower generation probabilities than equally common non-associated chains. This cohort had only TCR beta chains sequenced, and the lack of alpha or paired-chain data limited which features could be detected. In both the original and validation cohorts, the classifier was reported to diagnose cytomegalovirus status with high specificity and sensitivity. A group of highly shared sequence variants was considered likely to be a technical artifact of the sequencing pipeline. In a later analysis, most CMV-associated TCR beta chains were found to appear HLA-restricted, with HLA associations seemingly driven largely by CMV exposure. When HLA alleles, especially DR and DQ, strongly co-occurred, TCR associations were difficult to assign to individual alleles. Several of the top co-occurrence clusters appeared to be linked to parvovirus B19, influenza, CMV and Epstein-Barr virus, according to a later analysis. Roughly uniform sequencing depth across donors was assumed in presence/absence analyses, although this assumption may not hold. HLA typing was unavailable for some donors at each locus, so association tests used only the typed subset. Broadly in line with IMGT annotations, most TCR beta V segments showed up in productive rearrangements about 87% or about 30% of the time in an earlier analysis of about 500 of the donors. In a later genetic analysis, fewer N-insertions in productive TCRs were reported among donors in an Asian-associated ancestry cluster than the roughly 700-donor mean. Because counts were too low, roughly 17 rarely observed V segments, including chromosome 9 orphons, were left out of the earlier analysis of over 550 of the donors. Linkage disequilibrium might explain the correlated functional status among segregating V segments, but an unknown experimental factor could not be excluded. A later analysis associated about 16,000 TCR beta sequences with specific HLA alleles at a false discovery rate of 0.05. Some IMGT-functional V segments, including TRBV6-2 and TRBV6-3, could not be distinguished by the 87-base-pair reads and were therefore excluded.

To prepare the library, the immunoSEQ multiplex PCR assay was applied. For the multiplex PCR, a mixture combining 60 forward primers for TCR Vbeta segments and 13 reverse primers for TCR Jbeta segments was used. Amplification of the CDR3 region of rearranged TCR beta genes was performed with a multiplex PCR assay on genomic DNA. Amplified TCR beta libraries were sequenced as 87-base-pair reads on the Illumina HiSeq System. The authors' analysis ran thus. A later analysis counted about 80 million unique TCR beta chains across the roughly 700 repertoires, and around 12 million of these chains were shared by at least two donors. Raw reads were error-corrected and collapsed into unique sequences by a nearest-neighbor algorithm in which closely related sequences were merged to remove PCR and sequencing errors. To assign V, D and J gene segments, CDR3 sequences were aligned to IMGT reference sequences. For a sequence to be retained, a match of at least six nucleotides was required to both a V gene segment and a J gene segment. Rearrangements were classified as productive when the CDR3 lacked stop codons and remained in frame with V and J, and all other rearrangements were classified as non-productive. Following IMGT convention, CDR3 was defined as the stretch from the second conserved V-encoded cysteine up to the conserved J-encoded phenylalanine. The earlier analysis of 500 to 600 of the donors excluded sequences that lacked an unambiguous match to a single V gene segment. In an earlier analysis of approximately 500 of the donors, a V segment was called functional when productive rearrangements were above 56.7%, and segregating when the standard deviation between donors exceeded 5%. A statistical classification framework was built for diagnosing cytomegalovirus status from the catalog of TCR beta chain sequences. In a later analysis, V and J genes were assigned by comparing TCR nucleotide sequences against IMGT/GENE-DB human TR gene sequences. In a later analysis, CDR3 sequences and most-parsimonious VDJ recombination scenarios were assigned using the TCRdist pipeline. In a later analysis, each TCR beta chain was defined by its CDR3 amino acid sequence together with its V-gene family, and reads lacking a unique V-gene family were excluded. A later analysis removed over 500 highly shared, low-generation-probability nucleotide sequences to deal with suspected cross-contamination and a sequencing artifact. In a later analysis, a clonal expansion index for each public chain was calculated from normalized within-repertoire ranks of inferred template counts. In a later analysis, generation probabilities were computed using a VDJ recombination model fitted to out-of-frame rearrangements, and the results were checked against IGoR. A later analysis scored TCR-TCR, TCR-HLA and TCR-CMV co-occurrence with hypergeometric tests, applying a repertoire-size bias correction to TCR pairs. To estimate false discovery rates, a later analysis permuted the HLA or CMV assignments 20 times. In a later analysis, co-occurring TCRs were grouped using DBSCAN, and TCRdist sequence similarity was added for clustering within HLA-allele-positive subsets. Repertoires with fewer than 30,000 or more than 120,000 public chains were left out of co-occurrence clustering, as were a handful of repertoires with anomalous nucleotide sharing. This immuneACCESS table, as held by TCRdb, lists in-frame sequences with V and J called but not all clones. Of the missing ones, under half trace to an unresolved V gene in checked studies; the others have no known cause. V, J and clone size reflect that table, while D and trimming were determined from the DNA. The table for this sample lists about 130,000 clones; roughly 70% of them were counted only once. The top ten clones comprise about 6.4% of the sample.

This TCR was sampled from a man aged 25-45 years in good health and CMV-seronegative. Recombination joined TRBV6-1 with TRBJ2-5; TRBD1 is a weak D gene call, 5 bases matching. Sequencing was done on a sample of PBMCs. The DNA sequence is as follows: TGTGCCAGCAGTGGTGACAGCCAAGAGACCCAGTACTTC. Its product reads: CASSGDSQETQYF.